This T cell receptor beta chain was sequenced in a study of Graves' ophthalmopathy and Graves' hyperthyroidism. In the study overall: Before any treatment, peripheral blood was taken at the initial diagnosis. Study conclusions and caveats: Blood contained most expanded thyroid clonotypes exceeding 0.001 frequency.

Concerning this clonotype: What it recognizes is unknown.

TCR beta CDR3 amplification used RNA transcripts. First-round RT-PCR with HTBI primers preceded a second-round multiplex PCR. Each CDR3 protein gets one entry after TCRdb re-called the multiplex PCR reads with MiXCR. The profile shows about 480,000 distinct CDR3 sequences, about an eighth of them singletons. Moderately to severely active ophthalmopathy under 3 months, CAS at least 3, NOSPECS at least 4. Other autoimmune diseases, uncontrolled infections, pregnancy and lactation each led to patient exclusion. CDR3 length: 14 residues. The germline V gene has CDR1 MNHNS and CDR2 SASEGT. With 5 bases clipped from V and 8 bases from J, the junction kept 11 bases outside the gene matches.

The source of this sequence is a woman in her thirties with Graves' ophthalmopathy. The sample was blood. The rearrangement uses TRBV6-1 and TRBJ2-7; 8 bases are a match to TRBD1. This chain's CDR3 is CASSTGTGPLKQYF. The CDR3 coding sequence is TGTGCCAGCAGTACCGGGACAGGACCGTTGAAGCAGTACTTC.